This T cell receptor beta chain was profiled in a study of response to subunit inactivated influenza vaccine. TCRdb called the RT-PCR reads again in MiXCR, with one record for every CDR3 protein. The data show 800,000 or so distinct CDR3 sequences, over 20% seen once. V was shortened by 4 bases and J by 7 bases, with 19 bases between the two germline ends. The CDR3 is 16 residues long. The sequenced sample was PBMCs from blood, obtained less than 6 days after vaccination. The sequence derives from a man aged 45 to 65 who received an inactivated influenza vaccine. V usage is TRBV12-3 or TRBV12-4 and J usage is TRBJ1-4, with D perhaps matching TRBD1 (6 bases). Here the CDR3 DNA reads TGTGCCAGCAGTTGGGACACAGGGAGAGGAAGTGAAAAACTGTTTTTT. This sequence encodes CASSWDTGRGSEKLFF.